Reported below is one TCR beta chain. Profiling relied on immunoSEQ multiplex PCR, and the TCRdb table lists in-frame clones only, not all of them. This table holds about 98,000 clones, 90% to 95% found once. These data originate in a study of T cell changes during pregnancy in multiple sclerosis. This CDR3 is built from 13 residues. J lost 6 bases, V lost 6 bases, and 4 bases had no gene match. From germline, CDR1 is LNHDA and CDR2 SQIVND (reference sequence). This sequence was found in a female donor in good health, enrolled as a control in a pregnancy study. Sequenced here: peripheral blood, sampled after pregnancy. This chain uses TRBV19 with TRBJ1-2, with TRBD1 matching 10 bases. The CDR3 DNA is TGTGCCAGTAGCCGGGACAGGGGAAATGGCTACACCTTC. Its protein is CASSRDRGNGYTF. The full variable domain, with the rest looked up from reference TRBV19 and TRBJ1-2, is DGGITQSPKYLFRKEGQNVTLSCEQNLNHDAMYWYRQDPGQGLRLIYYSQIVNDFQKGDIAEGYSVSREKKESFPLTVTSAQKNPTAFYLCASSRDRGNGYTFGSGTRLTVV.